This TCR beta chain is drawn from a study of T cell responses to AZD1222 COVID-19 vaccine. General study findings and limits: An increase in Spike-specific TCR breadth and depth was observed after two AZD1222 doses.

Trimming removed 3 bases from V and 3 bases from J, with 11 bases in between. CDR3 length: 14 amino acids. Germline V gives CDR1 SNHLY, CDR2 FYNNEI. Libraries were prepared by immunoSEQ multiplex PCR; TCRdb keeps only in-frame clonotypes and omits some of them. The table shows 150,000 to 160,000 clones, with roughly nine tenths occurring only once. Note on this clone: Antigen: not known.

The chain has TRBV2 and TRBJ1-1; D might be TRBD1 (5 bases). The clonotype comes from an adult in good health. The sample in question was peripheral blood, obtained on day 0 of AZD1222 vaccination. The CDR3 bases are TGTGCCAGCAGTGAGAGAGAGACAGACACTGAAGCTTTCTTT. This encodes CASSERETDTEAFF.